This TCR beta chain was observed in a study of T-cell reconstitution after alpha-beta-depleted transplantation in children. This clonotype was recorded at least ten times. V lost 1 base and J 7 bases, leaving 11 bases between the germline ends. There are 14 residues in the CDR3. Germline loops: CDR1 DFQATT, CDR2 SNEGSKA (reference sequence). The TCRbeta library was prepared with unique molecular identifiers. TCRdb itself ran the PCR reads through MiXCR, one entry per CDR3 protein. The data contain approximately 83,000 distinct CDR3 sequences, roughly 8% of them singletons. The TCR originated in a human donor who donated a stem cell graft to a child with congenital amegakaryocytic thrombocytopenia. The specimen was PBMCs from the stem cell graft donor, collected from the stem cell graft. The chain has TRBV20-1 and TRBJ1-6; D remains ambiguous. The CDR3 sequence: CSARAGRLNSPLHF. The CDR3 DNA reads TGCAGTGCTAGAGCTGGACGGTTGAATTCACCCCTCCACTTT.